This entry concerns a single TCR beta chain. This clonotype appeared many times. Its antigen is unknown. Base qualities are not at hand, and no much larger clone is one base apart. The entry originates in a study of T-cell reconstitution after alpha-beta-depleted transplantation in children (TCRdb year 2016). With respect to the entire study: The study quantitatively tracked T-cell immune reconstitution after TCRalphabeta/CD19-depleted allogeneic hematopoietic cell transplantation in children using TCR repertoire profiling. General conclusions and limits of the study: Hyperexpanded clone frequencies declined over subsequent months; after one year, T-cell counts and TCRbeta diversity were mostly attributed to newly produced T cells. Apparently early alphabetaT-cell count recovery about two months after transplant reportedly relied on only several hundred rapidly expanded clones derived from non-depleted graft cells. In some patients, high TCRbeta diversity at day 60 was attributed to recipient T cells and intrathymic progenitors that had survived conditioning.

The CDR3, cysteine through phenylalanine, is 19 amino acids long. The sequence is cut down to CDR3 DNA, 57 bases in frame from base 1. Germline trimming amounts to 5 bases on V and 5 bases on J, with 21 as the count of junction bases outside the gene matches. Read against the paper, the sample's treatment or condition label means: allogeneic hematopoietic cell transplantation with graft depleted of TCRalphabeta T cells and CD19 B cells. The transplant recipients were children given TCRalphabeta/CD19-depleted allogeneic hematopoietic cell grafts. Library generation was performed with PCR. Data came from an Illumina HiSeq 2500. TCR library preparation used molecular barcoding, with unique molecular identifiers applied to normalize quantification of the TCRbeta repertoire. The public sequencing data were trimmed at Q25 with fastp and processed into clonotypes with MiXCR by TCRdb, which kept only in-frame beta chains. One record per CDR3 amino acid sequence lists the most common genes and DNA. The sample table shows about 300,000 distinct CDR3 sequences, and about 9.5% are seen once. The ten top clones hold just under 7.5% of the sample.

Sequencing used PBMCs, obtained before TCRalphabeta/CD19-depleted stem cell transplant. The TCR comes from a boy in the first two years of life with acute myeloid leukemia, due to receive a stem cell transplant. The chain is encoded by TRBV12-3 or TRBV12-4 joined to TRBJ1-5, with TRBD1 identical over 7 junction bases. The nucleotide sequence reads TGTGCCAGCAGTGACCCCGGGACAGCATCCCCGGAGCGCGATCAGCCCCAGCATTTT. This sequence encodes CASSDPGTASPERDQPQHF.